This TCR beta chain was documented in a study of metastatic and nonmetastatic thyroid tumors. Study at large: A comparison of repertoires was made across blood and tumor or nodule tissue from malignant and benign thyroid patients. Study-wide results and caveats: In blood and tumor, TCR beta diversity was reportedly significantly higher in malignant thyroid tumors than in benign nodules.

Germline V gives CDR1 SGDLS, CDR2 YYNGEE. V dropped 0 bases and J dropped 2 bases, with 10 bases sitting between them. This CDR3 region has 15 residues. Patients had received no treatment of any kind before thyroid surgery. Per the original data handling: The study's classifier, a distant-metastasis tool for papillary thyroid cancer, was built using CDR3 differences across clinicopathological groups. TCRdb reprocessed the PCR reads using MiXCR. What appears here as the V and J calls and clone size reflects TCRdb's work, not the paper's. The table has over 15,000 clones, 20% to 30% seen once. This clone was observed many times. The antigen remains unidentified.

The sample consisted of tumor tissue. The sequence was obtained from a female donor with papillary thyroid cancer or a benign thyroid nodule (not recorded which). Some clones in this sample may be carry-over from other donors' samples. V gene TRBV9 combines with J gene TRBJ2-3, with unresolved D. The CDR3, as DNA: TGTGCCAGCAGCGTAGCTACCGGAGCCACAGATACGCAGTATTTT. Translation: CASSVATGATDTQYF.